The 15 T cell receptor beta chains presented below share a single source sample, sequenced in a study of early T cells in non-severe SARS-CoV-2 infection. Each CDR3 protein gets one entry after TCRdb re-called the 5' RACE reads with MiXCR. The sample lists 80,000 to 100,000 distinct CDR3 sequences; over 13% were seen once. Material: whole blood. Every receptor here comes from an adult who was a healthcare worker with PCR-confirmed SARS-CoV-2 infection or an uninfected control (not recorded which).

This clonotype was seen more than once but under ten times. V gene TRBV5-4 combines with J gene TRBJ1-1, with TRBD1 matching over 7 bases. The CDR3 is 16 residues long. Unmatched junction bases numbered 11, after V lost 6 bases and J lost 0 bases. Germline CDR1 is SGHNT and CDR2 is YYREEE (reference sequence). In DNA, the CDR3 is TGTGCCAGCAAGGGGGAGACAGGGCGCATGAACACTGAAGCTTTCTTT. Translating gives CASKGETGRMNTEAFF.

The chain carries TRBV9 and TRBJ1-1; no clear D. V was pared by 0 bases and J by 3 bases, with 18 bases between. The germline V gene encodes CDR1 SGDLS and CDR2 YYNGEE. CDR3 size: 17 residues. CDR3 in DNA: TGTGCCAGCAGCGTAGGGGTGACGACTCGTCAGGACACTGAAGCTTTCTTT. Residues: CASSVGVTTRQDTEAFF. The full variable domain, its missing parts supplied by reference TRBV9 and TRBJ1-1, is DSGVTQTPKHLITATGQRVTLRCSPRSGDLSVYWYQQSLDQGLQFLIQYYNGEERAKGNILERFSAQQFPDLHSELNLSSLELGDSALYFCASSVGVTTRQDTEAFFGQGTRLTVV.

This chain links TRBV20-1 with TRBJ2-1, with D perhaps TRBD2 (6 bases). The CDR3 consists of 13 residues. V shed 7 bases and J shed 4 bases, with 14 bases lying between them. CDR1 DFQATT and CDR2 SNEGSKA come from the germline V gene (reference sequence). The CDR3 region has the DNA TGCAGTGGTATCCGGGACTCTTACAATGAGCAGTTCTTC. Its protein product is CSGIRDSYNEQFF.

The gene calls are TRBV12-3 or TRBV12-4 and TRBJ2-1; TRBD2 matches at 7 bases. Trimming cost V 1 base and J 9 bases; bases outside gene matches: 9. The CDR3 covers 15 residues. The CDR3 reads CASSLGLAEAGEQFF. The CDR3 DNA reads TGTGCCAGCAGTTTAGGGCTAGCGGAGGCGGGTGAGCAGTTCTTC.

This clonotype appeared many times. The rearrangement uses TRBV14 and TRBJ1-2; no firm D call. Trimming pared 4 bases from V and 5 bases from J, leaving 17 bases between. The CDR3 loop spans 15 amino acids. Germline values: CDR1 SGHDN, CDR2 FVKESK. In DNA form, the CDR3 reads TGTGCCAGCAGCCGCACCACCTTCCCCCTTTATGGCTACACCTTC. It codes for CASSRTTFPLYGYTF.

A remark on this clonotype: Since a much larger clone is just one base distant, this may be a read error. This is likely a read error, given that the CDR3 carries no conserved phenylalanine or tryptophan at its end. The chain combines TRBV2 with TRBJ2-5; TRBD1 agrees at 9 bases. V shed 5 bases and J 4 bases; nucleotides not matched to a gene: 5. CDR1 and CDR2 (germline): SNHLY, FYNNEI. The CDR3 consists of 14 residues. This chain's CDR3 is CASSSDRGRETQYL. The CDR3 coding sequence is TGTGCCAGCAGTTCGGACAGGGGACGAGAGACCCAGTACCTC.

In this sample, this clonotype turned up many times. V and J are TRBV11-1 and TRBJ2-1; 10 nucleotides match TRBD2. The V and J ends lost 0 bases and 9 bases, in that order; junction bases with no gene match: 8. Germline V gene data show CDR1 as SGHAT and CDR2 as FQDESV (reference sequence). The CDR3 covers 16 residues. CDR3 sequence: CASSLARASGRIEQFF. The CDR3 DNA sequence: TGTGCCAGCAGCTTAGCGCGGGCTAGCGGGAGAATTGAGCAGTTCTTC.

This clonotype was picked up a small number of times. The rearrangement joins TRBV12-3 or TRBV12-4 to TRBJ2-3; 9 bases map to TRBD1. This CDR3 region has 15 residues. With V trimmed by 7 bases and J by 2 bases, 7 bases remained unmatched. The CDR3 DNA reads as TGTGCCAGCACCCGAGGGGACAGGGTCACAGATACGCAGTATTTT. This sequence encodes CASTRGDRVTDTQYF.

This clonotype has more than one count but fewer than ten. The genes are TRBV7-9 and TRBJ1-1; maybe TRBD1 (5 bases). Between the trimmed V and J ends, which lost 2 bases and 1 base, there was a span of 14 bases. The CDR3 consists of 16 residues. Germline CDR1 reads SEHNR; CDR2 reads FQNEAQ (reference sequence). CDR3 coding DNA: TGTGCCAGCAGCTTATTAGGGGCCGAACAGAACACTGAAGCTTTCTTT. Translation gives CASSLLGAEQNTEAFF.

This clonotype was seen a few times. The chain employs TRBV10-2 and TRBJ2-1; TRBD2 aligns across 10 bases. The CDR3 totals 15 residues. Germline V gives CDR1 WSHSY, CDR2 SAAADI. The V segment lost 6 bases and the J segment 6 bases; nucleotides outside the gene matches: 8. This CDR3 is CASSYIAGGFNEQFF. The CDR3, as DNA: TGCGCCAGCAGCTACATAGCGGGAGGTTTCAATGAGCAGTTCTTC.

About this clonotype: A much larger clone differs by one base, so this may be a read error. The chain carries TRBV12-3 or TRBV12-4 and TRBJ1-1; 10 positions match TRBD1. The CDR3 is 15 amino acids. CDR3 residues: CAGSLGGTGATEAFF. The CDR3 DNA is TGTGCCGGCAGTTTGGGCGGGACAGGGGCCACTGAAGCTTTCTTT.

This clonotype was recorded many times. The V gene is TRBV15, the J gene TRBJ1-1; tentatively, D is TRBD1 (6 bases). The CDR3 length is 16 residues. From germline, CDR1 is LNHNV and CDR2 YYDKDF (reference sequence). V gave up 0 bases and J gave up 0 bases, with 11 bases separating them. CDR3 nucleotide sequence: TGTGCCACCAGCAGAGATGGGGGCGACATGAACACTGAAGCTTTCTTT. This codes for CATSRDGGDMNTEAFF.

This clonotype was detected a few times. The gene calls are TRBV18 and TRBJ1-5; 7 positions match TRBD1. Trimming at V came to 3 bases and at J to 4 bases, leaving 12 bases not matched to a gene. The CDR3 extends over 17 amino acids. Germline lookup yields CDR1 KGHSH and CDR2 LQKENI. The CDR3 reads CASSPRLTGDGNQPQHF. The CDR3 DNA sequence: TGTGCCAGCTCACCTCGCTTAACAGGGGATGGAAATCAGCCCCAGCATTTT.

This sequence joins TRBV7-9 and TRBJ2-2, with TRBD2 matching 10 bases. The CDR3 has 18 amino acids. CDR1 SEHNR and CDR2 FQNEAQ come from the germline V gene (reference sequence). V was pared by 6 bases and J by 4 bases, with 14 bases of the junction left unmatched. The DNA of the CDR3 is TGTGCCAGCAGGGATCTAGCGGGAGTGTCGAGCGCCACCGGGGAGCTGTTTTTT. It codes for CASRDLAGVSSATGELFF.

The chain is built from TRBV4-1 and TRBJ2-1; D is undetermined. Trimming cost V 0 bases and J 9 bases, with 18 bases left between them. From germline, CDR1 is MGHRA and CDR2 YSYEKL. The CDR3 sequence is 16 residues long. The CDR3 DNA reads TGCGCCAGCAGCCAAGAACCGGGCCCCCTCCCCGGTGAGCAGTTCTTC. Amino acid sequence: CASSQEPGPLPGEQFF.